The rows below give T cell receptor beta chains drawn from one sample of a study of spatial heterogeneity in lung cancer. One entry per CDR3 protein results from TCRdb running MiXCR on the 5' RACE reads. This table has approximately 12,000 distinct CDR3 sequences, over 10% appearing once. Sequences were derived from lung tumor tissue, sampled at surgery. All receptors derive from a female donor with early-stage non-small cell lung cancer. The CDR3 runs from the conserved cysteine through the conserved F or W. The D gene is left open where the match is weak. Size is stated for part of the rows, as once, few or many counts, or as a class when the clone is expanded.

j_call v_call d_call clone_size cdr3_aa cdr3_nt
TRBJ2-7 TRBV20-1 - few CSAMVPPVYEQYF TGCAGTGCTATGGTCCCGCCTGTCTACGAGCAGTACTTC
TRBJ1-1 TRBV7-9 - many CASTPIGGLNTEAFF TGTGCCAGCACCCCAATAGGGGGTTTGAACACTGAAGCTTTCTTT
TRBJ2-5 TRBV7-2 - few CASSREMAGGTQYF TGTGCCAGCAGCCGGGAGATGGCAGGTGGGACCCAGTACTTC
TRBJ2-7 TRBV4-2 - many CASSRTATYEQYF TGTGCCAGCAGCCGGACAGCAACCTACGAGCAGTACTTC
TRBJ1-1 TRBV12-3/TRBV12-4 - many CASSSGRLWTEAFF TGTGCCAGCAGTTCGGGCAGGCTGTGGACTGAAGCTTTCTTT
TRBJ2-3 TRBV19 - many CASSLITGTQYF TGTGCCAGTAGTCTAATTACGGGGACGCAGTATTTT
TRBJ1-6 TRBV6-2/TRBV6-3 - many CASGRGDNSPLHF TGTGCCAGCGGAAGGGGGGACAATTCACCCCTCCACTTT
TRBJ1-4 TRBV7-8 - medium-sized CASSGTPGEKLFF TGTGCCAGCAGCGGGACACCAGGGGAAAAACTGTTTTTT
TRBJ1-1 TRBV6-2/TRBV6-3 - few CASSYTRGTEAFF TGTGCCAGCAGTTACACAAGGGGGACTGAAGCTTTCTTT
TRBJ2-1 TRBV6-2/TRBV6-3 TRBD2 many CASSRTSGGYNEQFF TGTGCCAGCAGCCGTACTAGCGGGGGTTACAATGAGCAGTTCTTC
TRBJ2-2 TRBV28 - many CASSLQAAGTGELFF TGTGCCAGCAGTTTGCAGGCCGCGGGCACCGGGGAGCTGTTTTTT
TRBJ2-1 TRBV5-5 TRBD2 many CASSLASGGRTSGNNEQFF TGTGCCAGCAGCTTGGCATCAGGCGGTCGGACTAGCGGGAACAATGAGCAGTTCTTC
TRBJ2-2 TRBV6-2/TRBV6-3 - many CASRRDRNTGELFF TGTGCCAGCAGGAGGGACCGGAACACCGGGGAGCTGTTTTTT
TRBJ2-4 TRBV7-2 - many CASSFGENIQYF TGTGCCAGCAGCTTCGGAGAAAACATTCAGTACTTC
TRBJ2-7 TRBV30 TRBD1 many CACWPWDRGSEQYF TGTGCCTGTTGGCCTTGGGACAGGGGTTCCGAGCAGTACTTC
TRBJ2-3 TRBV5-8 - many CASRWGISTDTQYF TGTGCCAGCAGGTGGGGGATTAGCACAGATACGCAGTATTTT
TRBJ1-2 TRBV7-2 - - CASSPNYLGDGYTF TGTGCCAGCAGCCCGAATTACCTGGGGGATGGCTACACCTTC
TRBJ2-1 TRBV7-9 - many CASSLGGPGTEQFF TGTGCCAGCAGCTTAGGTGGTCCGGGTACTGAGCAGTTCTTC
TRBJ2-7 TRBV20-1 TRBD2 few CSARAATSVYEQYF TGCAGTGCTAGAGCGGCCACTAGCGTCTACGAGCAGTACTTC
TRBJ1-1 TRBV7-3 TRBD1 many CASSRTGSTEAFF TGTGCCAGCAGCCGGACAGGGAGCACTGAAGCTTTCTTT
TRBJ1-5 TRBV27 - few CASSSTGPAQPQHF TGTGCCAGCAGTTCGACAGGCCCGGCACAGCCCCAGCATTTT
TRBJ2-5 TRBV20-1 - medium-sized CSALSQVPNKQYF TGCAGTGCCCTCAGCCAGGTTCCGAATAAACAGTACTTC
TRBJ2-3 TRBV29-1 - - CSVESDSRTDTQYF TGCAGCGTTGAATCCGACAGTCGCACAGATACGCAGTATTTT
TRBJ2-2 TRBV24-1 - many CATPLWGEDTGELFF TGTGCCACCCCCCTATGGGGAGAGGACACCGGGGAGCTGTTTTTT
TRBJ1-2 TRBV27 - medium-sized CASSLWGTAYGYTF TGTGCCAGCAGTTTATGGGGGACGGCTTATGGCTACACCTTC
TRBJ1-1 TRBV6-6 - - CASSDRRNTEAFF TGTGCCAGCAGTGACAGGAGGAACACTGAAGCTTTCTTT
TRBJ1-5 TRBV5-6 - many CASSLAGQPTQPQHF TGTGCCAGCAGCTTGGCAGGGCAGCCTACTCAGCCCCAGCATTTT
TRBJ2-3 TRBV5-1 TRBD1 few CASSPGRDSAQYF TGCGCCAGCAGCCCCGGTAGGGACAGCGCGCAGTATTTT
TRBJ2-7 TRBV5-6 - few CASRPPGGGPYEQYF TGTGCCAGCAGGCCCCCCGGTGGGGGTCCCTACGAGCAGTACTTC
TRBJ1-1 TRBV18 - medium-sized CASSARQDLQLNTEAFF TGTGCCAGCTCAGCAAGACAGGACCTACAACTGAACACTGAAGCTTTCTTT
TRBJ2-3 TRBV7-9 - - CASSRQRDTQYF TGTGCCAGCAGTCGACAGCGAGATACGCAGTATTTT
TRBJ2-2 TRBV11-3 - medium-sized CASSSSWPPGELFF TGTGCCAGCAGCTCATCCTGGCCTCCCGGGGAGCTGTTTTTT
TRBJ2-2 TRBV5-1 - few CASSAPEAADTGELFF TGCGCCAGCAGCGCCCCCGAAGCGGCCGATACCGGGGAGCTGTTTTTT
TRBJ1-2 TRBV6-5 - - CASGRGAGGYTF TGTGCCAGCGGAAGGGGCGCGGGAGGCTACACCTTC
TRBJ2-7 TRBV4-1 - once CASIQERFYEQYF TGCGCCAGCATCCAAGAGCGCTTCTACGAGCAGTACTTC
TRBJ2-3 TRBV18 - medium-sized CASSPRDINTDTQYF TGTGCCAGCTCACCACGGGACATAAACACAGATACGCAGTATTTT
TRBJ1-2 TRBV12-3/TRBV12-4 - many CASSLNRLVGAGYTF TGTGCCAGCAGTTTGAACCGGCTTGTCGGAGCCGGCTACACCTTC
TRBJ2-3 TRBV20-1 - - CSARLPDRDTQYF TGCAGTGCTAGACTACCCGACAGGGATACGCAGTATTTT
TRBJ2-1 TRBV10-2 TRBD1 - CASTPPGGAYNEQFF TGCGCCAGCACCCCTCCAGGGGGCGCCTACAATGAGCAGTTCTTC
TRBJ2-3 TRBV7-9 TRBD2 - CASYPSGSADTQYF TGTGCCAGCTATCCTAGCGGGAGTGCAGATACGCAGTATTTT
TRBJ1-2 TRBV2 - - CASSLDRETGRDYGYTF TGTGCCAGCAGTCTCGACCGTGAGACAGGAAGGGACTATGGCTACACCTTC
TRBJ2-3 TRBV4-2 TRBD2 many CASSQDLRMGLAGAGTDTQYF TGTGCCAGCAGCCAAGATTTGCGAATGGGACTAGCGGGAGCTGGGACAGATACGCAGTATTTT
TRBJ1-1 TRBV20-1 - medium-sized CSAAGRILGEAFF TGCAGTGCTGCAGGCAGGATTTTGGGTGAAGCTTTCTTT
TRBJ2-1 TRBV19 TRBD2 many CASSVQAGEIEQFF TGTGCCAGTAGTGTTCAAGCGGGGGAGATTGAGCAGTTCTTC
TRBJ1-4 TRBV20-1 TRBD1 - CSASQGVLGEKLFF TGCAGTGCTTCCCAGGGGGTACTTGGTGAAAAACTGTTTTTT
TRBJ2-3 TRBV7-2 - - CASSLQLQRTSTDTQYF TGTGCCAGCAGCTTACAGCTTCAGCGGACTAGCACAGATACGCAGTATTTT
TRBJ2-4 TRBV5-8 TRBD1 few CASGPQGANIQYF TGTGCCAGCGGGCCACAGGGGGCGAACATTCAGTACTTC
TRBJ2-5 TRBV4-2 - many CASSQEPPLGQETQYF TGTGCCAGCAGCCAAGAGCCCCCCCTAGGTCAAGAGACCCAGTACTTC
TRBJ1-1 TRBV2 - medium-sized CASSDRPGTEAFF TGTGCCAGCAGTGATCGGCCAGGGACTGAAGCTTTCTTT